This T cell receptor beta chain was recorded in a study of T-cell reconstitution after alpha-beta-depleted transplantation in children. There are a few counts of this clonotype. Unique molecular identifiers were incorporated when the TCRbeta library was constructed. TCRdb re-analysed the PCR reads in MiXCR, keeping a single row per CDR3 protein. The table records around 380,000 distinct CDR3 sequences, about a tenth of them present only once. The TCR originated in a human donor who donated a stem cell graft to a child with acute myeloid leukemia. The sequences come from PBMCs from the stem cell graft donor, collected from the stem cell graft.

CDR3 in DNA: TGTGCCAGCAGCGTAGCTACAACGTCGCGTGGGTACAATGAGCAGTTCTTC. It specifies CASSVATTSRGYNEQFF. The chain couples TRBV9 to TRBJ2-1; D unclear. The CDR3 has 17 residues. Trimming removed 0 bases from V and 4 bases from J, with 17 bases in between. Germline V lookup: CDR1 SGDLS, CDR2 YYNGEE.